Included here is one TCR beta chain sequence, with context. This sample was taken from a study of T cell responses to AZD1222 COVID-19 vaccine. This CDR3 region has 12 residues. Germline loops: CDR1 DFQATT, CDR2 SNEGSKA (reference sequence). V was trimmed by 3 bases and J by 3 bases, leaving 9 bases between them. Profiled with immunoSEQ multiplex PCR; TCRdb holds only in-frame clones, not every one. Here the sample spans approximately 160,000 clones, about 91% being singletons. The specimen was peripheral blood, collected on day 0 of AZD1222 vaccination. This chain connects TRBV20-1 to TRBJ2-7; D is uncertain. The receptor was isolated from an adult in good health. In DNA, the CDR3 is TGCAGTGCTAGTCGCGATTACTACGAGCAGTACTTC. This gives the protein CSASRDYYEQYF.